The clone carrying this T cell receptor (beta chain) came up a few times. Antigen specificity is unknown. Expressed TCRB transcripts were sequenced because the isolated RNA had all been reverse transcribed beforehand. Some clones are missing from TCRdb's copy, which holds only in-frame ones; the method was immunoSEQ multiplex PCR. The repertoire holds approximately 470,000 clones, with roughly 31% as singletons. The data were taken from a study of beta chain features in type 1 diabetes. Study as a whole: No patient-donor differences in age, gender, total cells or subset yield. Whole-study findings and limits: TCRB CDR3s were moderately but significantly shorter in Type 1 diabetes patients in all four CD4+ subsets.

The CDR3 runs to 14 residues. CDR1 is SQVTM and CDR2 is ANQGSEA in the germline V gene. Trimming took off 4 bases at V and 5 bases at J, with 15 bases between the two ends. What was sequenced was naive CD4+ T cells from blood. The TCR was taken from a man younger than 35 in good health. V gene TRBV29-1 combines with J gene TRBJ2-1; D uncertain. CDR3 sequence reads: CSVVRLRVDNEQFF. The DNA for the CDR3 is TGCAGCGTTGTTAGACTGCGCGTAGACAATGAGCAGTTCTTC.